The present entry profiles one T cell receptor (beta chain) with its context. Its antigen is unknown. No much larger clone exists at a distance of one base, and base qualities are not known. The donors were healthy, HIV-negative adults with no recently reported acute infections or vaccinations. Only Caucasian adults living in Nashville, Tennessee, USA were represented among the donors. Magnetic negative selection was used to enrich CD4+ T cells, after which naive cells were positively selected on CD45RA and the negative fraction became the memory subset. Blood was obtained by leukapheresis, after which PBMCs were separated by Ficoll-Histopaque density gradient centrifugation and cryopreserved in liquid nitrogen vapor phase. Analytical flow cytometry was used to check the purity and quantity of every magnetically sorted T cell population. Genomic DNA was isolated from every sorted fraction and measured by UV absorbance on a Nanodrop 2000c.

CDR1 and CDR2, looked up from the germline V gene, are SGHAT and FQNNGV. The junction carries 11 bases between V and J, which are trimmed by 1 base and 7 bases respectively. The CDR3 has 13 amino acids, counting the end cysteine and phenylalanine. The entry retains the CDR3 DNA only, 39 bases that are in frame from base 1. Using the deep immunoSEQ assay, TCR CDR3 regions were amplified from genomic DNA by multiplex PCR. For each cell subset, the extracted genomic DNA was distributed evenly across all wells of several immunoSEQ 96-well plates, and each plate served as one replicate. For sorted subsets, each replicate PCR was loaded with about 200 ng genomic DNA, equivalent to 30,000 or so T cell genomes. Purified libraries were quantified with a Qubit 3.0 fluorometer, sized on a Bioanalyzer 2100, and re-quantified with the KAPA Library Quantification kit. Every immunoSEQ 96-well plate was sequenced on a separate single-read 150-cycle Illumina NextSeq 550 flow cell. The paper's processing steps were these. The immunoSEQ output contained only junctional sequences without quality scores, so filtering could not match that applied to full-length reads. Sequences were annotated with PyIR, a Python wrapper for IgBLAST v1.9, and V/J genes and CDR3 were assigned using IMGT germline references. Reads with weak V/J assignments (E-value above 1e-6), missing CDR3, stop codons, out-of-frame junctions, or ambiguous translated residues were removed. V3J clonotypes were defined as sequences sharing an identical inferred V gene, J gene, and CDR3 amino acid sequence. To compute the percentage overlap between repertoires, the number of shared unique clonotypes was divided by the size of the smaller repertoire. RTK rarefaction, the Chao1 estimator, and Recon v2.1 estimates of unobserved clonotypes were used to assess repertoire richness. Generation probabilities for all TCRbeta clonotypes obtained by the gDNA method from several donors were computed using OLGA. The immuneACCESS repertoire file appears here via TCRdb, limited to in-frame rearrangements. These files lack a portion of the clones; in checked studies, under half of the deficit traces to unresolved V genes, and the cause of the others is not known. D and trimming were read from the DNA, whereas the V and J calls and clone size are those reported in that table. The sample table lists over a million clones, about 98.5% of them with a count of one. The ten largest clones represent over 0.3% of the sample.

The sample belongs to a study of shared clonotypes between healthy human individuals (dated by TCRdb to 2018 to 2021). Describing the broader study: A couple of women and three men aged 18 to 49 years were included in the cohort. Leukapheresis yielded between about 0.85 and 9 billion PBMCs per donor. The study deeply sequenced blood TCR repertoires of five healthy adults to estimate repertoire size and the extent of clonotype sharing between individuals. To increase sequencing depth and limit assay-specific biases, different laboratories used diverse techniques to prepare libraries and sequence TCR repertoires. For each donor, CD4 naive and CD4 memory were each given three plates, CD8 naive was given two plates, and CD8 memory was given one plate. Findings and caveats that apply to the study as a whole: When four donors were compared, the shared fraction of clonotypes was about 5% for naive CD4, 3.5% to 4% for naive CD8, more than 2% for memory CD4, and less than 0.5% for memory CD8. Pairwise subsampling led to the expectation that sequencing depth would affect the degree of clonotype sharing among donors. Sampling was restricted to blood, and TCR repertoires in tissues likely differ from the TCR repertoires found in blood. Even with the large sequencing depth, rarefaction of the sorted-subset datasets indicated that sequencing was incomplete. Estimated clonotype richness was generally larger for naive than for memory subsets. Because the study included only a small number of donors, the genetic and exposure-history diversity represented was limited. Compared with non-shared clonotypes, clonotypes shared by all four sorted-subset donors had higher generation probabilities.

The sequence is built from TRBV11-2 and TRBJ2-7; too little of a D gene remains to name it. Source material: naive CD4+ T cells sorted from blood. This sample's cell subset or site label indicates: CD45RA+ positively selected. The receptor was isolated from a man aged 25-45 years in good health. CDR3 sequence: CASSLVTRPEQYF. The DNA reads TGTGCCAGCAGCTTAGTTACTCGCCCTGAGCAGTACTTC. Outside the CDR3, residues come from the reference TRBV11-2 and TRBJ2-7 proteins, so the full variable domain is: EAGVAQSPRYKIIEKRQSVAFWCNPISGHATLYWYQQILGQGPKLLIQFQNNGVVDDSQLPKDRFSAERLKGVDSTLKIQPAKLEDSAVYLCASSLVTRPEQYFGPGTRLTVT.